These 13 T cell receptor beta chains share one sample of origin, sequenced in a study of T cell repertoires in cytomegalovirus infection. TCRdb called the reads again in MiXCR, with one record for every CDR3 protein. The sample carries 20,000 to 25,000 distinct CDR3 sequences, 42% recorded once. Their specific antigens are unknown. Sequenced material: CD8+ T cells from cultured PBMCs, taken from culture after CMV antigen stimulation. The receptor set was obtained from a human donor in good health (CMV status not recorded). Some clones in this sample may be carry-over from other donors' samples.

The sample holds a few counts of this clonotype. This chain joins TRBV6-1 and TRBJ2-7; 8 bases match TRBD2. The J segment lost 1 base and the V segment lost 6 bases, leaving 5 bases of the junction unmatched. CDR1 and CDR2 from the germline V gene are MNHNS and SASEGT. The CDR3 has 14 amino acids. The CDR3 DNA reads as TGTGCCAGCAGCTGGCGGGGGGATTCCTACGAGCAGTACTTC. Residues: CASSWRGDSYEQYF.

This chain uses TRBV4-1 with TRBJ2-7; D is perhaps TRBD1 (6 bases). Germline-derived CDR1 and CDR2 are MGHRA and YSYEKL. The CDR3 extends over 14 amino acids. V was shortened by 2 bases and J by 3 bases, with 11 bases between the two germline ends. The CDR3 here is CASSQMDSSYEQYF. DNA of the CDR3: TGCGCCAGCAGCCAAATGGACAGCAGCTACGAGCAGTACTTC.

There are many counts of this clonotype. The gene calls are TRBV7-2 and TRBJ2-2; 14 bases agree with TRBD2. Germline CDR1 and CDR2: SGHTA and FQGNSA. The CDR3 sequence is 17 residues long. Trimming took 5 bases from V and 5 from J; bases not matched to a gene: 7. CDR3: CASSLGTSGSSTGELFF. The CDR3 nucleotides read TGTGCCAGCAGCCTCGGGACTAGCGGGAGTAGTACCGGGGAGCTGTTTTTT.

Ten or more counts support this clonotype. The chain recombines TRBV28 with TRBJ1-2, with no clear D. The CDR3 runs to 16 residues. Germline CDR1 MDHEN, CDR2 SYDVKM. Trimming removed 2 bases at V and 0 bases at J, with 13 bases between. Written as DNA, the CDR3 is TGTGCCAGCAGTTTAGGTGGTACTCTTGCTAACTATGGCTACACCTTC. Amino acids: CASSLGGTLANYGYTF.

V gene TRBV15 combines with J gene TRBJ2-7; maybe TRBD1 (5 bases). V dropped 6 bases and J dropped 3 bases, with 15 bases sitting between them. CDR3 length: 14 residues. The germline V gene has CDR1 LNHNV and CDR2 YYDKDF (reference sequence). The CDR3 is CATSPAGQGYEQYF. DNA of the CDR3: TGTGCCACCAGTCCCGCCGGGCAGGGCTACGAGCAGTACTTC.

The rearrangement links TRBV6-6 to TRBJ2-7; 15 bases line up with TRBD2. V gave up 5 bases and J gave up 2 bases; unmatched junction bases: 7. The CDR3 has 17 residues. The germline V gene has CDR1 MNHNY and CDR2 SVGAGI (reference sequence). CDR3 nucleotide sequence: TGTGCCAGCAGTGCCCCGGGACTAGCGGGAGGAGCCTACGAGCAGTACTTC. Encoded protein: CASSAPGLAGGAYEQYF.

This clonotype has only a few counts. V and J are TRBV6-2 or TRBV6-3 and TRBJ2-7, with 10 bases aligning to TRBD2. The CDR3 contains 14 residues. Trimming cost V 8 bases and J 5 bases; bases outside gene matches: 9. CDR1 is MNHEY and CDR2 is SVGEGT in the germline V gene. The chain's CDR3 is CASGVAGGLDEQYF. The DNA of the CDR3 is TGTGCCAGCGGTGTAGCGGGAGGTCTGGACGAGCAGTACTTC.

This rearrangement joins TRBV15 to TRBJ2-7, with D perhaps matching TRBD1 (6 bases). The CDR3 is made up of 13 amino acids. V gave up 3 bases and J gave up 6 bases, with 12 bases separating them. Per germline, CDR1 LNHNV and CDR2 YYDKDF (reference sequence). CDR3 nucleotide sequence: TGTGCCACCAGCAGGACCCAGGGGACCGAGCAGTACTTC. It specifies CATSRTQGTEQYF.

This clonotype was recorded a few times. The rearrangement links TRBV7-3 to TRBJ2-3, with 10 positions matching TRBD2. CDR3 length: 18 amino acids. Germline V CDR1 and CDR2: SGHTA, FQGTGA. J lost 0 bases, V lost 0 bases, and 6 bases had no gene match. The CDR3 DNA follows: TGTGCCAGCAGCTTAACGGCAAGCGGGGGGGCGAGCACAGATACGCAGTATTTT. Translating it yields CASSLTASGGASTDTQYF.

The CDR3 DNA is TGTGCCTCCCGCCGGGGGAACTATGGCTACACCTTC. It encodes CASRRGNYGYTF. The chain recombines TRBV19 with TRBJ1-2; D is perhaps TRBD1 (5 bases). Germline V gives CDR1 LNHDA, CDR2 SQIVND (reference sequence). Trimming took off 11 bases at V and 2 bases at J, with 12 bases between the two ends. The CDR3 is made up of 12 amino acids. The variable domain in full, with the rest retrieved from reference TRBV19 and TRBJ1-2, is DGGITQSPKYLFRKEGQNVTLSCEQNLNHDAMYWYRQDPGQGLRLIYYSQIVNDFQKGDIAEGYSVSREKKESFPLTVTSAQKNPTAFYLCASRRGNYGYTFGSGTRLTVV.

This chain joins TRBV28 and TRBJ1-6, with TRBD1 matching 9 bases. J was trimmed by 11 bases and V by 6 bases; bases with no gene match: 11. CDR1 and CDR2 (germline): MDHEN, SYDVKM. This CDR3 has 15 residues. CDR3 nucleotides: TGTGCCAGCAGATTCCTCACAGGGGGCGCGACACCCCTCCACTTT. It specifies CASRFLTGGATPLHF.

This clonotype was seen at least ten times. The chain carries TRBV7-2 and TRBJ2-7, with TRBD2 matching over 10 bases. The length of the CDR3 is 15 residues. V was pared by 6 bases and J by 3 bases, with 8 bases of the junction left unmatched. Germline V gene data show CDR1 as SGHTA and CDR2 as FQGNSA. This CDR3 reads CASRSGLASLYEQYF. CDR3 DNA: TGTGCCAGCAGATCGGGACTAGCGTCACTCTACGAGCAGTACTTC.

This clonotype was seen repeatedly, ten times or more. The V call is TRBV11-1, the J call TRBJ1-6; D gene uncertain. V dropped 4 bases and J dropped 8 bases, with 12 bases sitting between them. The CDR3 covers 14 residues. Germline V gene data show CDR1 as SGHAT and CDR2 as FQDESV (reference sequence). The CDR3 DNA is TGTGCCAGCAGCTCCCTGTTCGGGGATTCACCCCTCCACTTT. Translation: CASSSLFGDSPLHF.